The table lists the clone carrying this TCR beta chain with many counts. The antigen is unknown. The sample originates from a study of early T cells in non-severe SARS-CoV-2 infection. For the study at large: Unpaired chains resulted from sequencing bulk RNA of unsorted whole blood.

General study points: Anti-spike CD8 specificities were favored by VDJdb matching, whose results missed private and CD4 specificities.

CDR3 size: 13 residues. Germline assignment: CDR1 LNHNV and CDR2 YYDKDF (reference sequence). The V end lost 1 base, the J end lost 4 bases, and 5 bases lay between the germline ends. Attachment of unique molecular identifiers was made to individual cDNA molecules. TCRdb reprocessed the 5' RACE reads with MiXCR, giving one entry per CDR3 protein. The sample records 55,000 to 75,000 distinct CDR3 sequences, roughly a tenth being singletons. Material for sequencing was whole blood. This chain connects TRBV15 to TRBJ2-1; D might be TRBD1 or TRBD2, each matching 5 bases. This TCR derives from an adult who was a healthcare worker with PCR-confirmed SARS-CoV-2 infection or an uninfected control (not recorded which). Written as DNA, the CDR3 is TGTGCCACCAGCAGAGGGGGGTACAATGAGCAGTTCTTC. Its protein is CATSRGGYNEQFF. The complete variable domain, with remaining parts taken from reference TRBV15 and TRBJ2-1, reads DAMVIQNPRYQVTQFGKPVTLSCSQTLNHNVMYWYQQKSSQAPKLLFHYYDKDFNNEADTPDNFQSRRPNTSFCFLDIRSPGLGDTAMYLCATSRGGYNEQFFGPGTRLTVL.